This T cell receptor beta chain was recorded in a study of cytomegalovirus exposure and HLA in healthy donors. Researchers ran the PCR with 60 Vbeta and 13 Jbeta primers. Using immunoSEQ multiplex PCR, the repertoire was profiled, and TCRdb retains in-frame clones only, with some absent. The sample comprises about 160,000 clones, around 88% of which are singletons, and 0.85% rests with the top ten. V was shortened by 2 bases and J by 5 bases, with 11 bases between the two germline ends. The CDR3 sequence is 14 residues long. Germline assignment: CDR1 SGHRS and CDR2 YFSETQ. The chain uses TRBV5-1 and TRBJ1-5; a weak D match, TRBD1 (5 bases). This receptor was identified in a woman in her thirties in good health and CMV-seronegative. The sample comprised PBMCs. CDR3: CASSLDSPHQPQHF. Here the CDR3 DNA reads TGCGCCAGCAGCTTAGACAGTCCCCATCAGCCCCAGCATTTT.